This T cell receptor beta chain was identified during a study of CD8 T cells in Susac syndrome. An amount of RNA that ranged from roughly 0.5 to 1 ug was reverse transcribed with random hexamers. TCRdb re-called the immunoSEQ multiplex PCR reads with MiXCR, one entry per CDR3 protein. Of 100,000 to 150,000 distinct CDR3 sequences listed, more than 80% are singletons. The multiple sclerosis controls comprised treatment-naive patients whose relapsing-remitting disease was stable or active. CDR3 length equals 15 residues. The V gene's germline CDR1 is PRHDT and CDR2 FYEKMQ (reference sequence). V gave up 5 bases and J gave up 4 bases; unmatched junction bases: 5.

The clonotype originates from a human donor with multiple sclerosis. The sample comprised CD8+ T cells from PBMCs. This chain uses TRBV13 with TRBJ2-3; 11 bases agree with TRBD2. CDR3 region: CASSQLAGVADTQYF. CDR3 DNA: TGTGCCAGCAGCCAACTAGCGGGAGTGGCAGATACGCAGTATTTT.